These T cell receptor beta chains were read from a single sample in a study of a mutant IDH1 vaccine in newly diagnosed glioma. This table comes from immunoSEQ multiplex PCR, and its TCRdb copy is limited to in-frame clones, with some not included. The sample records fewer than 60,000 clones, 65% being singletons. For these receptors, no antigen is known. The sample consisted of peripheral blood mononuclear cells (PBMCs), taken from a glioma patient whose treatment included an IDH1 peptide vaccine. The receptors originated from a man aged 40-55 years with glioma. Some clones in this sample may be carry-over from other donors' samples. Each CDR3 is given without its conserved first and last residue.

V	J	CDR3
TRBV19	TRBJ1-6	ASSIGGGSLH
TRBV2	TRBJ1-1	ASSTWGQGAVDAEAF
TRBV2	TRBJ2-3	ASSALAGGSTDTQY
TRBV5-6	TRBJ2-5	ASRKESAGGQETQY
TRBV4-1	TRBJ2-5	ASSQDPQGGETQY
TRBV18	TRBJ1-2	ASSPVGQAPNYGYT
TRBV5-8	TRBJ2-1	ASSKPGQGYNEQF
TRBV30	TRBJ1-4	AFSGSGEKLF
TRBV7-9	TRBJ1-2	ASSLVGGNYGYT
TRBV30	TRBJ2-4	AWSGIAKNIQY
TRBV7-9	TRBJ2-2	ASSEDGNTGELF